These T cell receptor beta chains were read from a single sample in a study of glioma-infiltrating T cells. TCRdb ran MiXCR on the multiplex PCR reads and lists one entry per CDR3 protein. There are around 99,000 distinct CDR3 sequences in the sample; 25% to 30% occur only once, and 35% lies in the top ten. The sample comprised glioma tissue, nonneoplastic brain tissue, or PBMCs (not recorded which). These receptors were taken from a human donor with low-grade glioma or glioblastoma, undergoing nonglioma brain surgery, or in good health (not recorded which). Each CDR3 is given with its conserved first and last residue. D genes are given only for firm matches. Rows give clone size only sometimes, using once, few, many, or a class for an expanded clone.

TRBV15	TRBJ2-1	TRBD2	many	16	CATSSLAGGRYNEQFF	TGTGCCACCAGCAGCCTTGCGGGGGGCCGGTACAATGAGCAGTTCTTC
TRBV5-1	TRBJ2-4	.	.	16	CASSSSASTGQNIQYF	TGCGCCAGCAGTTCGAGCGCTAGTACCGGGCAAAACATTCAGTACTTC
TRBV5-1	TRBJ1-1	.	.	12	CASSLPESEAFF	TGCGCCAGCAGCTTGCCGGAGTCTGAAGCTTTCTTT
TRBV30	TRBJ1-5	.	.	14	CAWSPWQSKQPQHF	TGTGCCTGGAGTCCTTGGCAAAGCAAACAGCCCCAGCATTTT
TRBV5-5	TRBJ1-1	TRBD1	many	15	CASSLGQGVWAEAFF	TGTGCCAGCAGCTTGGGACAGGGGGTATGGGCTGAAGCTTTCTTT
TRBV9	TRBJ1-1	.	once	14	CASRGPGRNTEAFF	TGTGCCAGCAGAGGACCGGGACGTAACACTGAAGCTTTCTTT
TRBV12-3/TRBV12-4	TRBJ2-3	TRBD1	many	15	CASSFGTDSTDTQYF	TGTGCCAGCAGTTTCGGGACAGACAGCACAGATACGCAGTATTTT
TRBV19	TRBJ2-7	.	few	13	CASRERTTYEQYF	TGTGCCAGTAGGGAAAGAACAACCTACGAGCAGTACTTC
TRBV7-2	TRBJ1-1	.	many	14	CASSPGAANTEAFF	TGCGCCAGCAGCCCCGGGGCAGCCAACACTGAAGCTTTCTTT
TRBV18	TRBJ2-3	TRBD2	many	15	CASSRSSGSTDTQYF	TGTGCCAGCTCACGATCGAGCGGGAGTACAGATACGCAGTATTTT
TRBV11-1	TRBJ2-3	TRBD2	few	15	CASSLKAGGTDTQYF	TGTGCCAGCAGCTTAAAAGCGGGGGGCACAGATACGCAGTATTTT
TRBV18	TRBJ1-2	.	many	14	CASSPNPGNYGYTF	TGTGCCAGCTCACCAAATCCAGGGAACTATGGCTACACCTTC
TRBV27	TRBJ1-1	TRBD1	.	14	CASGHQGAYTEAFF	TGTGCCAGCGGCCACCAGGGGGCGTACACTGAAGCTTTCTTT
TRBV12-3/TRBV12-4	TRBJ2-4	.	.	16	CASRSPRRLGENIQYF	TGTGCCAGCAGATCCCCTCGGAGGCTAGGCGAAAACATTCAGTACTTC
TRBV4-3	TRBJ1-1	TRBD1	many	17	CASSQLRTGDVNTEAFF	TGCGCCAGCAGCCAACTCAGGACAGGGGATGTAAACACTGAAGCTTTCTTT